This T cell receptor (beta chain) was captured by sequencing in a study of breast tumors, draining lymph nodes, adjacent tissues. Study-level points and caveats: Tumor TCR diversity was below lymph nodes but above nontumor tissue. The lymph node origin of tumor T cells was framed as consistent with a hypothesis, not demonstrated. Most tumor T cells seemingly derive from lymph node, then expand in tumor. Luminal-like breast cancer showed significantly greater tumor-nontumor repertoire similarity than basal-like breast cancer did.

Looked up from germline, CDR1 is MRHNA and CDR2 is SNTAGT. Trimming cost V 4 bases and J 11 bases, with 12 bases left between them. This CDR3 region has 13 residues. The table lists this clonotype with many counts. The antigen is undetermined. Using its own MiXCR run on the multiplex PCR reads, TCRdb lists one record per CDR3 protein. The data contain about 53,000 distinct CDR3 sequences, under 55% of them singletons. The receptor's source is a female donor with breast cancer. Some clones in this sample may be carry-over from other donors' samples. The V gene is TRBV6-4, the J gene TRBJ1-6; the D is unclear. Sequenced material: breast tumor tissue. The CDR3 region has the DNA TGTGCCAGCAGTGCAGCAAGGGAGACACCCCTCCACTTT. Its protein product is CASSAARETPLHF.